The 24 T cell receptor beta chains reported below all come from one sample, sequenced in a study of blood T cell repertoires in COVID-19. The data were produced by immunoSEQ multiplex PCR, yet TCRdb's version contains in-frame clones alone and is incomplete. Of around 150,000 clones listed, roughly 91% were seen once; the top ten hold roughly 5%. Material: peripheral blood. The receptors derive from a woman aged 45 to 65 with acute or convalescent COVID-19.

CDR3 region: CASSIADRGNEKLFF. CDR3 nucleotides: TGTGCCAGTAGTATAGCGGACAGGGGGAATGAAAAACTGTTTTTT. This chain connects TRBV19 to TRBJ1-4; 10 nucleotides align to TRBD1. J lost 5 bases, V lost 1 base, and 1 base had no gene match. The CDR3 has 15 residues. The germline V gene has CDR1 LNHDA and CDR2 SQIVND (reference sequence).

The genes are TRBV5-4 and TRBJ1-2; 7 nucleotides match TRBD1. The germline gives CDR1 SGHNT, CDR2 YYREEE (reference sequence). This CDR3 comprises 16 residues. V dropped 0 bases and J dropped 0; count of bases not matched to a gene: 5. The CDR3 DNA reads TGTGCCAGCAGCTTGGGGGACGGGACAGCTAACTATGGCTACACCTTC. Translation: CASSLGDGTANYGYTF.

The chain recombines TRBV7-2 with TRBJ2-2; D unresolved. This CDR3 comprises 12 residues. Germline lookup yields CDR1 SGHTA and CDR2 FQGNSA. The ends were cut back, 5 bases at V and 7 bases at J, with 8 bases in the middle. Here the CDR3 reads CASSPTIGELFF. CDR3 DNA sequence: TGTGCCAGCAGCCCTACTATCGGGGAGCTGTTTTTT.

The V gene is TRBV5-1, the J gene TRBJ2-3, with D possibly being TRBD1 (6 bases). Germline-derived CDR1 and CDR2 are SGHRS and YFSETQ. The CDR3 has 13 amino acids. V was clipped by 0 bases and J by 6 bases, with 8 bases between them. The CDR3 region is CASSLDRADTQYF. CDR3 DNA: TGCGCCAGCAGCTTGGACAGGGCCGATACGCAGTATTTT.

The rearrangement joins TRBV18 to TRBJ2-7; 7 positions match TRBD1. Germline values: CDR1 KGHSH, CDR2 LQKENI. The CDR3 consists of 14 residues. V gave up 3 bases and J gave up 7 bases; unmatched junction bases: 9. The CDR3 sequence: CASSPLSTGAEQYF. The CDR3, as DNA: TGTGCCAGCTCACCTTTAAGTACAGGGGCTGAGCAGTACTTC.

V gene TRBV4-1 combines with J gene TRBJ2-1, with D possibly matching TRBD1 (7 bases). Germline CDR1 reads MGHRA; CDR2 reads YSYEKL. The V end was cut by 4 bases, the J end by 0 bases, with 10 bases between. The CDR3 runs 15 residues. CDR3 coding DNA: TGCGCCAGCAGCCGACAGGGAGGCTCCTACAATGAGCAGTTCTTC. Translation gives CASSRQGGSYNEQFF.

The chain employs TRBV6-5 and TRBJ1-2; 10 positions match TRBD1. V was pared by 2 bases and J by 8 bases, with 8 bases of the junction left unmatched. The CDR3 loop spans 15 amino acids. The germline gives CDR1 MNHEY, CDR2 SVGAGI. This CDR3 is CASSYPGQGPGGYTF. The CDR3, as DNA: TGTGCCAGCAGTTACCCGGGACAGGGGCCGGGAGGCTACACCTTC.

This chain connects TRBV11-2 to TRBJ1-1, with D unclear. The V end was cut by 4 bases, the J end by 4 bases, with 19 bases between. Germline V gene sequence: CDR1 SGHAT, CDR2 FQNNGV. CDR3 length equals 16 residues. This chain's CDR3 is CASSSKPSEGGTEAFF. As DNA, the CDR3 is TGTGCCAGCAGCTCAAAACCCAGCGAGGGCGGCACTGAAGCTTTCTTT.

In its sample, this clone was seen once. The chain links TRBV10-1 to TRBJ2-3; D perhaps matches TRBD2 (6 bases). This CDR3 contains 16 residues. Germline lookup yields CDR1 WNHNN and CDR2 SYGVQD (reference sequence). The V end was cut by 2 bases, the J end by 0 bases, with 12 bases between. The CDR3 sequence is CASSESSGSSTDTQYF. The CDR3 DNA reads as TGCGCCAGCAGTGAGAGTAGCGGCTCTAGCACAGATACGCAGTATTTT.

CDR3 nucleotides: TGCGCCAGCAGCTATGCCGGGACTAGCCTCGAGACAGTTTACTTC. Protein: CASSYAGTSLETVYF. The J gene is TRBJ2-5, the V gene TRBV5-1; 9 nucleotides agree with TRBD2. J lost 14 bases, V lost 3 bases, and 17 bases had no gene match. The CDR3 has 15 residues. Germline values: CDR1 SGHRS, CDR2 YFSETQ.

The V gene is TRBV25-1, the J gene TRBJ1-4; tentative D call: TRBD1 (6 bases). The germline V gene has CDR1 MGHDK and CDR2 SYGVNS. Trimming stripped 5 bases from V and 6 bases from J, with 16 bases between. The CDR3 has 15 residues. CDR3 region: CASSHLQGFHEKLFF. The DNA of the CDR3 is TGTGCCAGCAGTCACTTACAGGGTTTTCATGAAAAACTGTTTTTT.

The V gene is TRBV25-1, the J gene TRBJ1-2; TRBD1 matches at 7 bases. V dropped 4 bases and J dropped 3; count of bases not matched to a gene: 5. Germline V gene data show CDR1 as MGHDK and CDR2 as SYGVNS. The CDR3 is made up of 14 amino acids. CDR3 coding DNA: TGTGCCAGCAGTGGACAGGGATTATACTATGGCTACACCTTC. It codes for CASSGQGLYYGYTF.

The chain recombines TRBV27 with TRBJ2-7, with D hard to call. The CDR3 is 15 amino acids. Germline V gene lookup returns CDR1 MNHEY and CDR2 SMNVEV (reference sequence). The V gene lost 1 base and the J gene lost 1 base, with 11 bases spanning the gap. CDR3 nucleotides: TGTGCCAGCAGTTTATTCCAGGATCCGTCCTACGAGCAGTACTTC. This translates into CASSLFQDPSYEQYF.

This chain connects TRBV6-4 to TRBJ1-1; a weak D match, TRBD1 (5 bases). Per germline, CDR1 MRHNA and CDR2 SNTAGT. Trimming stripped 6 bases from V and 1 base from J, with 6 bases between. The CDR3 extends over 12 amino acids. The CDR3 nucleotides read TGTGCCAGCAGGGGGGGGAACACTGAAGCTTTCTTT. This gives the protein CASRGGNTEAFF.

This clone has only one observation. This chain connects TRBV18 to TRBJ1-4; D not certain. Trimming removed 1 base at V and 8 bases at J, with 11 bases between. Germline-derived CDR1 and CDR2 are KGHSH and LQKENI. This CDR3 spans 14 amino acids. The CDR3 is CASSPRVSGEKLFF. Written as DNA, the CDR3 is TGTGCCAGCTCACCACGGGTGTCGGGAGAAAAACTGTTTTTT.

The gene calls are TRBV28 and TRBJ1-1; D remains ambiguous. The CDR3 runs 13 residues. V dropped 3 bases and J dropped 5 bases, with 10 bases sitting between them. Per germline, CDR1 MDHEN and CDR2 SYDVKM. CDR3 in DNA: TGTGCCAGCAGTTTGGGGAGGTGGACTGAAGCTTTCTTT. Its translation: CASSLGRWTEAFF.

The gene calls are TRBV4-1 and TRBJ2-5; D uncertain. This CDR3 region has 14 residues. Germline CDR1 is MGHRA and CDR2 is YSYEKL. V lost 4 bases, J lost 1 base, and 10 bases lay in between. The CDR3, as DNA: TGCGCCAGCAGCCTACCTAGTCGCCAAGAGACCCAGTACTTC. Its protein product is CASSLPSRQETQYF.

This clone was observed once. J is TRBJ2-2 and V is TRBV5-4; D unresolved. The CDR3 has 16 residues. V lost 0 bases, J lost 6 bases, and 15 bases lay in between. Germline V gene data show CDR1 as SGHNT and CDR2 as YYREEE (reference sequence). The CDR3 region has the DNA TGTGCCAGCAGCTTGGCCGCAAGCGAGATCTCCGGGGAGCTGTTTTTT. Encoded protein: CASSLAASEISGELFF.

The chain links TRBV5-6 to TRBJ1-1, with D possibly being TRBD1 (5 bases). The length of the CDR3 is 12 residues. The germline CDR1 and CDR2 sequences are SGHDT and YYEEEE. Deletions cut 1 base from V and 5 bases from J, with 6 bases between. The CDR3 sequence: CASSLKGTEAFF. The CDR3 DNA follows: TGTGCCAGCAGCTTGAAGGGGACTGAAGCTTTCTTT.

The J gene is TRBJ2-1, the V gene TRBV27, with D tentatively TRBD1 (5 bases). This CDR3 comprises 14 residues. V was trimmed by 7 bases and J by 3 bases, leaving 13 bases between them. Germline lookup yields CDR1 MNHEY and CDR2 SMNVEV (reference sequence). The CDR3 loop is CASNQTRDYNEQFF. DNA for the CDR3: TGTGCCAGCAACCAGACCAGGGACTACAATGAGCAGTTCTTC.

The rearrangement uses TRBV20-1 and TRBJ2-7; weak D call: TRBD2 (5 bases). Germline assignment: CDR1 DFQATT and CDR2 SNEGSKA (reference sequence). Trimming shortened V by 6 bases and J by 3 bases, and 9 bases separated the two germline ends. The CDR3 length is 11 residues. In nucleotides, the CDR3 is TGCAGTGCCCGCCGGGGCTACGAGCAGTACTTC. It yields the protein CSARRGYEQYF.

This chain joins TRBV11-1 and TRBJ1-6; maybe TRBD1 (6 bases). The CDR3 is 14 amino acids. The germline V gene encodes CDR1 SGHAT and CDR2 FQDESV (reference sequence). V was cut by 5 bases and J by 7 bases, with 12 bases left in between. This CDR3 is CASSIGTPNSPLHF. CDR3 coding DNA: TGTGCCAGCAGCATTGGGACACCGAATTCACCCCTCCACTTT.

The genes are TRBV29-1 and TRBJ1-3; D ambiguous. This CDR3 is 12 amino acids long. Germline lookup yields CDR1 SQVTM and CDR2 ANQGSEA. V was cut by 3 bases and J by 4 bases, with 7 bases left in between. The CDR3 sequence is CSVEARGNTIYF. In DNA form, the CDR3 reads TGCAGCGTTGAGGCCAGGGGAAACACCATATATTTT. Based on the CDR3 plus reference TRBV29-1 and TRBJ1-3, the full variable domain is SAVISQKPSRDICQRGTSLTIQCQVDSQVTMMFWYRQQPGQSLTLIATANQGSEATYESGFVIDKFPISRPNLTFSTLTVSNMSPEDSSIYLCSVEARGNTIYFGEGSWLTVV.

CDR3 nucleotide sequence: TGTGCCAGCAGCCAACGCTCTCTAGCGGGGCGGTACAATGAGCAGTTCTTC. This translates into CASSQRSLAGRYNEQFF. The chain couples TRBV3-1 (or the pseudogene TRBV3-2) to TRBJ2-1; 9 positions match TRBD2. J lost 4 bases, V lost 2 bases, and 9 bases had no gene match. The CDR3 is made up of 17 amino acids. CDR1 is LGHDT, CDR2 YNNKEL, per germline (reference sequence).